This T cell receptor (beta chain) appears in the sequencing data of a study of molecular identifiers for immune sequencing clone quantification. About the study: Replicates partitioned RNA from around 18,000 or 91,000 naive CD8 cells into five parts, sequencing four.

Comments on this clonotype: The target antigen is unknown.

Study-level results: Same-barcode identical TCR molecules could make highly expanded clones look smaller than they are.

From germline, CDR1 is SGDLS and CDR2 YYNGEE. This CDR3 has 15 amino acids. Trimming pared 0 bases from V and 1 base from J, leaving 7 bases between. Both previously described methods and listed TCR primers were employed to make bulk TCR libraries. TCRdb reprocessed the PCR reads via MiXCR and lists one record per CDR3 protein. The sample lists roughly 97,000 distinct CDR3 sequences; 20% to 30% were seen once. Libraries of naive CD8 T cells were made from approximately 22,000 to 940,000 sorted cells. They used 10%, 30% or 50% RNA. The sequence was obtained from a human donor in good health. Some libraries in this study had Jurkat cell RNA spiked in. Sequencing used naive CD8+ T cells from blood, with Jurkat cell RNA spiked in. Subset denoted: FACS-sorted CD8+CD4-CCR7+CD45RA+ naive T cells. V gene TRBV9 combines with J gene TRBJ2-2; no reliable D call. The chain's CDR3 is CASSVAGVNTGELFF. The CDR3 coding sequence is TGTGCCAGCAGCGTAGCTGGAGTGAACACCGGGGAGCTGTTTTTT.